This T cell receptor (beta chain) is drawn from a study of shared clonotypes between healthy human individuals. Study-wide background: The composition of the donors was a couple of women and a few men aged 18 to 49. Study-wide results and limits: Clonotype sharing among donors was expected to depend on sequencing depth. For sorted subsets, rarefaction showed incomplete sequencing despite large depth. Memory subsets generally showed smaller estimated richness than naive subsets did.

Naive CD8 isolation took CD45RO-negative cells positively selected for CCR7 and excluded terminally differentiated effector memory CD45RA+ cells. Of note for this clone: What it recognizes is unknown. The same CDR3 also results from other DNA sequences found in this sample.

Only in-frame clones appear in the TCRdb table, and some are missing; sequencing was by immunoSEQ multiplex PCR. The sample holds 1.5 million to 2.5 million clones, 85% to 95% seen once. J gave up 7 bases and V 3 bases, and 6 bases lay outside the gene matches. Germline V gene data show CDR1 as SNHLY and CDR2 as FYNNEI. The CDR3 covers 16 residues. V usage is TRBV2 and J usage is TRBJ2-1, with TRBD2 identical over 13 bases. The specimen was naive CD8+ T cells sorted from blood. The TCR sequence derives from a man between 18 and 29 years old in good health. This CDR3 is CASSDLLAGGPNEQFF. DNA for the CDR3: TGTGCCAGCAGTGATTTACTAGCGGGAGGGCCTAATGAGCAGTTCTTC.